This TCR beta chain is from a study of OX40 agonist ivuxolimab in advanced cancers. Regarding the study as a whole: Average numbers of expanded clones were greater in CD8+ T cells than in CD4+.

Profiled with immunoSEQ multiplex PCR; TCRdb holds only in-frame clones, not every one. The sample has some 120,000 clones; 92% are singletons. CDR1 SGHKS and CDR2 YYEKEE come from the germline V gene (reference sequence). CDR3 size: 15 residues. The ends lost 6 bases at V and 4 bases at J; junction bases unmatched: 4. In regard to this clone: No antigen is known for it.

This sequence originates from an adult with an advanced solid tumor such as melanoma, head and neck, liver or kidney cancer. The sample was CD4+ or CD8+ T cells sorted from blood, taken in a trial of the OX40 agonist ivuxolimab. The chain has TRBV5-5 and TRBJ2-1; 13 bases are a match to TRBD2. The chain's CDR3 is CASNPGLAGYNEQFF. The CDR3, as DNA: TGTGCCAGCAACCCGGGACTAGCGGGATACAATGAGCAGTTCTTC.